What follows are 27 T cell receptor beta chains derived from one specimen sequenced in a study of blood T cells in healthy people across ages. A second PCR of about 6 to 11 cycles used a sample-barcoded 5' primer and a J-beta primer mix. TCRdb reanalysed the 5' RACE reads using MiXCR and keeps one entry per CDR3 protein. The sample consists of 800,000 to 900,000 distinct CDR3 sequences, around 62% of them appearing once. What was sequenced was blood. The receptor set was obtained from a man under 40 in good health.

The chain combines TRBV5-6 with TRBJ2-7; 9 nucleotides match TRBD2. The assigned J gene may be wrong: the sequence end matches TRBJ2-5 better. The germline CDR1 and CDR2 sequences are SGHDT and YYEEEE. This CDR3 is built from 15 residues. The CDR3 nucleotides are TGTGCCAGCAGCAGGACTAGCGAGGAAAGGGAGACCCAGTACTTC. Translation gives CASSRTSEERETQYF.

This sequence joins TRBV9 and TRBJ1-6, with unresolved D. CDR3 size: 13 residues. Trimming stripped 3 bases from V and 5 bases from J, with 6 bases between. The germline V gene encodes CDR1 SGDLS and CDR2 YYNGEE. CDR3 in DNA: TGTGCCAGCAGCGGAAGTAATAATTCACCCCTCCACTTT. It specifies CASSGSNNSPLHF.

This clonotype showed up just a few times. The chain employs TRBV3-1 and TRBJ2-3; 8 nucleotides align to TRBD2. This CDR3 is built from 15 residues. Germline V gene lookup returns CDR1 LGHDT and CDR2 YNNKEL (reference sequence). Trimming at V came to 3 bases and at J to 3 bases, leaving 5 bases not matched to a gene. The CDR3, as DNA: TGTGCCAGCAGCCACTTGCGGGGGGAAACAGATACGCAGTATTTT. Protein: CASSHLRGETDTQYF.

This clonotype occurred once. The chain is built from TRBV9 and TRBJ2-1; 11 nucleotides align to TRBD2. CDR3 length: 17 residues. Trimming at V came to 0 bases and at J to 7 bases, leaving 9 bases not matched to a gene. Germline V gives CDR1 SGDLS, CDR2 YYNGEE. The CDR3 here is CASSVVNSGGARNEQFF. In nucleotides, the CDR3 is TGTGCCAGCAGCGTAGTGAATAGCGGGGGGGCTCGAAATGAGCAGTTCTTC.

The sample holds a few counts of this clonotype. The chain carries TRBV20-1 and TRBJ2-5; 7 nucleotides align to TRBD1. The CDR3 consists of 13 residues. Germline V lookup: CDR1 DFQATT, CDR2 SNEGSKA (reference sequence). Trimming removed 5 bases from V and 2 bases from J; junction bases left unmatched: 5. CDR3 nucleotide sequence: TGCAGTGCTTTGGACAGGCCTCAAGAGACCCAGTACTTC. It yields the protein CSALDRPQETQYF.

The gene calls are TRBV6-1 and TRBJ2-1; 13 nucleotides agree with TRBD2. CDR3 length equals 15 residues. Germline values: CDR1 MNHNS, CDR2 SASEGT. With V trimmed by 6 bases and J by 8 bases, 7 bases remained unmatched. The DNA for the CDR3 is TGTGCCAGCAGAAAACTAGCGGGGGGGCGAGATGAGCAGTTCTTC. This codes for CASRKLAGGRDEQFF.

The chain recombines TRBV27 with TRBJ2-3; D is perhaps TRBD1 or TRBD2 (5 bases each). V shed 1 base and J shed 4 bases, with 15 bases lying between them. Germline CDR1 is MNHEY and CDR2 is SMNVEV (reference sequence). This CDR3 has 16 residues. This chain's CDR3 is CASSLWAGRIPDTQYF. Here the CDR3 DNA reads TGTGCCAGCAGTTTATGGGCAGGGAGAATCCCAGATACGCAGTATTTT.

This chain connects TRBV24-1 to TRBJ2-1; 12 nucleotides match TRBD1. The CDR3 is made up of 18 amino acids. Germline V gives CDR1 KGHDR, CDR2 SFDVKD. Unmatched junction bases numbered 11, after V lost 5 bases and J lost 4 bases. The CDR3 DNA is TGTGCCACCAGTGCCGGGACAGGGGGCCCCCTTTTTTACAATGAGCAGTTCTTC. It yields the protein CATSAGTGGPLFYNEQFF.

V gene TRBV21-1 combines with J gene TRBJ2-1; the listed D gene, TRBD1, was not tested against the DNA. TRBV21-1 is a pseudogene segment. The CDR3 runs to 21 residues. CDR3: CASSKAGELSSPVSSYNEQFF. Here the CDR3 DNA reads TGTGCCAGCAGCAAAGCGGGGGAACTAAGCTCCCCCGTTAGCTCCTACAATGAGCAGTTCTTC.

This clonotype showed up just a few times. The CDR3 reads CSVGLGSYEQYF. DNA for the CDR3: TGCAGCGTCGGACTGGGGTCCTACGAGCAGTACTTC. This rearrangement joins TRBV29-1 to TRBJ2-7; a possible D gene is TRBD2 (5 bases). The CDR3 sequence is 12 residues long. Germline values: CDR1 SQVTM, CDR2 ANQGSEA. Trimming pared 6 bases from V and 1 base from J, leaving 10 bases between.

With respect to this clonotype: This likely traces to a read error, being one base from a far larger clone. The chain joins TRBV9 to TRBJ2-5, with D perhaps matching TRBD1 (6 bases). The V gene's germline CDR1 is SGDLS and CDR2 YYNGEE. The CDR3 contains 12 residues. Trimming left V 4 bases short and J 11 bases short, with 15 bases between. The CDR3 DNA reads as TGTGCCAGCAGCTTACAGGGTTACGTGCAGTACTTC. Protein sequence: CASSLQGYVQYF.

This clonotype has more than one count but fewer than ten. The V gene is TRBV7-6, the J gene TRBJ2-1, with TRBD2 identical over 10 bases. The CDR3 is made up of 15 amino acids. Trimming at V came to 3 bases and at J to 7 bases, leaving 6 bases not matched to a gene. The germline gives CDR1 SGHVS, CDR2 FNYEAQ. CDR3 amino acids: CASSFSGGLHNEQFF. The CDR3 DNA sequence: TGTGCCAGCAGCTTTAGCGGGGGGCTCCATAATGAGCAGTTCTTC.

This rearrangement joins TRBV28 to TRBJ1-1; D unresolved. The CDR3 is 16 residues long. The V gene's germline CDR1 is MDHEN and CDR2 SYDVKM. V lost 0 bases and J lost 0, with 11 bases in between. CDR3 sequence: CASSLWLAPMNTEAFF. For the CDR3, the DNA is TGTGCCAGCAGTTTATGGTTGGCACCTATGAACACTGAAGCTTTCTTT.

V usage is TRBV20-1 and J usage is TRBJ2-3; D gene ambiguous. CDR1 DFQATT and CDR2 SNEGSKA come from the germline V gene (reference sequence). V lost 0 bases, J lost 1 base, and 14 bases lay in between. The CDR3 extends over 16 amino acids. As DNA, the CDR3 is TGCAGTGCTAGAGATATGAGGCATAGCCGCACAGATACGCAGTATTTT. Its translation: CSARDMRHSRTDTQYF.

The CDR3 here is CSARAPDHYEQYF. In DNA form, the CDR3 reads TGCAGTGCTAGAGCCCCGGACCACTACGAGCAGTACTTC. This rearrangement joins TRBV20-1 to TRBJ2-5, with D hard to call. The J call is doubtful: the DNA matches TRBJ2-7 better. Per germline, CDR1 DFQATT and CDR2 SNEGSKA (reference sequence). This CDR3 has 13 residues.

This clonotype was detected ten times or more. The chain carries TRBV4-2 and TRBJ2-3, with 8 positions matching TRBD2. The CDR3 consists of 20 residues. V dropped 0 bases and J dropped 0; count of bases not matched to a gene: 14. Germline V gene lookup returns CDR1 LGHNA and CDR2 YNFKEQ. The CDR3 spells CASSQETPLGASGSTDTQYF. The CDR3 bases are TGTGCCAGCAGCCAAGAAACGCCCCTCGGGGCTAGCGGGAGCACAGATACGCAGTATTTT.

In DNA form, the CDR3 reads TGTGCCACCAGTGATAGGGGTTTACCGAACACCGGGGAGCTGTTTTTT. Translation gives CATSDRGLPNTGELFF. The chain uses TRBV24-1 and TRBJ2-2; D possibly corresponds to TRBD1 (5 bases). Between the trimmed V and J ends, which lost 3 bases and 0 bases, there was a span of 10 bases. CDR1 and CDR2 from the germline V gene are KGHDR and SFDVKD. The CDR3 contains 16 residues.

V gene TRBV7-3 combines with J gene TRBJ2-6; D remains ambiguous. The CDR3 consists of 19 residues. Germline V lookup: CDR1 SGHTA, CDR2 FQGTGA. V was shortened by 0 bases and J by 0 bases, with 15 bases between the two germline ends. Here the CDR3 reads CASSLTPASPISGANVLTF. The CDR3 DNA is TGTGCCAGCAGCTTAACTCCCGCGTCCCCGATCTCTGGGGCCAACGTCCTGACTTTC.

This sequence joins TRBV15 and TRBJ2-5; D uncertain. CDR1 and CDR2 (germline): LNHNV, YYDKDF (reference sequence). Trimming shortened V by 8 bases and J by 1 base, and 17 bases separated the two germline ends. There are 15 residues in the CDR3. The CDR3 reads CATLSVAGPQETQYF. In DNA, the CDR3 is TGTGCCACCCTCTCGGTGGCCGGTCCCCAAGAGACCCAGTACTTC.

The rearrangement links TRBV9 to TRBJ1-6; the D is unclear. The CDR3 contains 16 residues. Per the germline V gene, CDR1 is SGDLS and CDR2 is YYNGEE. V dropped 3 bases and J dropped 5 bases, with 15 bases sitting between them. DNA of the CDR3: TGTGCCAGCAGCGGGCCAGGTGTGATTAATAATTCACCCCTCCACTTT. This sequence encodes CASSGPGVINNSPLHF.

The genes are TRBV28 and TRBJ1-6, with 10 bases aligning to TRBD1. The CDR3 is 16 residues long. Germline assignment: CDR1 MDHEN and CDR2 SYDVKM. Unmatched junction bases numbered 5, after V lost 3 bases and J lost 6 bases. The DNA for the CDR3 is TGTGCCAGCAGTTTCCCGACAGGGGGCTTTAATTCACCCCTCCACTTT. Its protein is CASSFPTGGFNSPLHF.

This clonotype was detected only a few times. This chain links TRBV29-1 with TRBJ2-7, with no clear D. The DNA end favors TRBJ2-5, so the J call may be wrong. CDR1 SQVTM and CDR2 ANQGSEA come from the germline V gene. The CDR3 length is 13 residues. CDR3: CSVEETRLGTQYF. DNA for the CDR3: TGCAGCGTTGAAGAAACAAGACTTGGGACCCAGTACTTC.

The chain recombines TRBV2 with TRBJ2-4; 7 bases are shared with TRBD1. The assigned J gene may be wrong: the sequence end matches TRBJ2-7 better. Per the germline V gene, CDR1 is SNHLY and CDR2 is FYNNEI. This CDR3 contains 13 residues. CDR3 nucleotides: TGTGCCAGCAGTGTGACAGGGACCTACGAGCAGTACTTC. This encodes CASSVTGTYEQYF.

This clonotype occurred once. The junction differs from germline at one of its ends, possibly a read error. V gene TRBV24-1 combines with J gene TRBJ2-7; no clear D. This CDR3 has 13 residues. The germline V gene has CDR1 KGHDR and CDR2 SFDVKD. The CDR3 here is CATSVSGNYEQYF. The CDR3 bases are TGTGCCACCAGTGTTTCGGGCAACTACGAGCAGTACTTT.

This clonotype showed up many times. V and J are TRBV20-1 and TRBJ2-3; 11 bases agree with TRBD2. The CDR3 sequence is 19 residues long. The V and J ends lost 6 bases and 0 bases, in that order; junction bases with no gene match: 17. Germline V gives CDR1 DFQATT, CDR2 SNEGSKA (reference sequence). CDR3 region: CSANSLAGGAIRSTDTQYF. The CDR3 nucleotides are TGCAGTGCCAACTCTCTAGCGGGGGGAGCTATTCGCAGCACAGATACGCAGTATTTT.

The J gene is TRBJ2-7, the V gene TRBV9; D ambiguous. Germline V gene sequence: CDR1 SGDLS, CDR2 YYNGEE. The CDR3 is 13 amino acids. Trimming took off 0 bases at V and 5 bases at J, with 9 bases between the two ends. The CDR3 region is CASSVGQFNEQYF. CDR3 in DNA: TGTGCCAGCAGCGTAGGCCAGTTTAACGAGCAGTACTTC.

The rearrangement uses TRBV2 and TRBJ2-1, with D possibly being TRBD1 (6 bases). The CDR3 has 14 amino acids. Trimming shortened V by 3 bases and J by 2 bases, and 8 bases separated the two germline ends. Germline V gives CDR1 SNHLY, CDR2 FYNNEI. The DNA for the CDR3 is TGTGCCAGCAGTGACAGGGGCACCTACAATGAGCAGTTCTTC. Translated: CASSDRGTYNEQFF.